The rows below give T cell receptor beta chains drawn from one sample of a study of T cell clusters in autoimmune cytopenias. TCRdb re-called the multiplex PCR reads; one entry per CDR3 protein, DNA not given. The sample yields a few thousand distinct CDR3 sequences, of which the top ten take up around a quarter. Sequencing was performed on peripheral blood. These receptors were obtained from a human donor with an autoimmune cytopenia or autoimmune hepatitis (not recorded which). CDR3s include the opening cysteine and the closing phenylalanine or tryptophan. Not all rows give a size; the values are once, few, many and, for expanded clones, a class.

J: TRBJ2-7; V: TRBV4-2; size: -; CDR3: CASSQQPGQETYEQYF
J: TRBJ2-2; V: TRBV5-1; size: -; CDR3: CASSLGGSGSTGELFF
J: TRBJ2-1; V: TRBV12-3/TRBV12-4; size: medium-sized; CDR3: CASSSVAGGPFSSSYNEQFF
J: TRBJ2-4; V: TRBV6-5; size: medium-sized; CDR3: CASSYQAGVGNIQYF
J: TRBJ2-5; V: TRBV18; size: medium-sized; CDR3: CASSPQETQYF
J: TRBJ1-2; V: TRBV11-2; size: medium-sized; CDR3: CASSLVRARDGYTF
J: TRBJ2-2; V: TRBV5-4; size: -; CDR3: CASSAGTSGGPNTGELFF
J: TRBJ2-7; V: TRBV28; size: -; CDR3: CASSFRRGWSGLYEQYF
J: TRBJ2-7; V: TRBV30; size: -; CDR3: CAWSALPRSRFKQYF
J: TRBJ1-4; V: TRBV27; size: medium-sized; CDR3: CASGAGATNEKLFF
J: TRBJ2-4; V: TRBV2; size: -; CDR3: CASRARDYIAKNIQYF
J: TRBJ1-6; V: TRBV4-3; size: -; CDR3: CASSQDGSGGNSPLHF
J: TRBJ1-1; V: TRBV27; size: -; CDR3: CASSFLGMNTEAFF
J: TRBJ1-4; V: TRBV5-6; size: -; CDR3: CASSLEGYRGREKLFF
J: TRBJ2-2; V: TRBV7-6; size: medium-sized; CDR3: CASSSLAGGPLKSNTGELFF
J: TRBJ2-1; V: TRBV7-9; size: -; CDR3: CASSLASGRVDEQFF
J: TRBJ2-3; V: TRBV5-1; size: -; CDR3: CASREERRGTDTQYF
J: TRBJ2-7; V: TRBV28; size: -; CDR3: CASSLFAGTYEQYF
J: TRBJ2-7; V: TRBV6-1; size: -; CDR3: CASNRDRGHEQYF
J: TRBJ1-2; V: TRBV19; size: medium-sized; CDR3: CASKRAYYGYTF
J: TRBJ1-2; V: TRBV19; size: -; CDR3: CASSPTGGDTF
J: TRBJ2-1; V: TRBV5-1; size: medium-sized; CDR3: CASSLQTYNEQFF
J: TRBJ1-1; V: TRBV11-1; size: medium-sized; CDR3: CASSWDRGDTEAFF
J: TRBJ1-6; V: TRBV28; size: -; CDR3: CASFPDRYNSPLHF
J: TRBJ2-3; V: TRBV6-5; size: medium-sized; CDR3: CASSYGGSTDTQYF
J: TRBJ1-5; V: TRBV20-1; size: -; CDR3: CSARPGNQPQHF
J: TRBJ2-2; V: TRBV7-2; size: medium-sized; CDR3: CASSFGLNTGELFF
J: TRBJ1-2; V: TRBV5-1; size: -; CDR3: CASSSQGSPGGYTF
J: TRBJ2-6; V: TRBV7-9; size: medium-sized; CDR3: CASSLTGVGANVLTF
J: TRBJ2-7; V: TRBV5-4; size: -; CDR3: CASSLDSGEQYF
J: TRBJ2-7; V: TRBV11-1; size: medium-sized; CDR3: CASSLGQNSYEQYF
J: TRBJ1-4; V: TRBV6-6; size: medium-sized; CDR3: CASSTGATNEKLFF
J: TRBJ1-2; V: TRBV29-1; size: large; CDR3: CSVTQGAGAYGYTF
J: TRBJ1-2; V: TRBV19; size: medium-sized; CDR3: CASSMSQGYGYTF
J: TRBJ2-2; V: TRBV30; size: medium-sized; CDR3: CAWSVRGVRTGELFF
J: TRBJ1-1; V: TRBV12-3/TRBV12-4; size: -; CDR3: CASSNQGNTEAFF
J: TRBJ2-1; V: TRBV10-1; size: -; CDR3: CASSEPTRAYGYNEQFF
J: TRBJ2-7; V: TRBV12-3/TRBV12-4; size: -; CDR3: CASSARDYFYEQYF